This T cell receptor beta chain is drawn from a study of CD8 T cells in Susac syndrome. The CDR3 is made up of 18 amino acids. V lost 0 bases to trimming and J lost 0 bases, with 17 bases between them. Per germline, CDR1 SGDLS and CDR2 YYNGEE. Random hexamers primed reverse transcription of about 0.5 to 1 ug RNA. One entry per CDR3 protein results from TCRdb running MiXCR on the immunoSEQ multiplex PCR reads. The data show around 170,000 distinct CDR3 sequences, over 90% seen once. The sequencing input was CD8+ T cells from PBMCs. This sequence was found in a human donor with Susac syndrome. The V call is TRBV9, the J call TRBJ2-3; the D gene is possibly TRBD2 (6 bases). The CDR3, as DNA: TGTGCCAGCAGCGTAGGAGGGCGTCCAGCGGGTAGCACAGATACGCAGTATTTT. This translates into CASSVGGRPAGSTDTQYF.